This entry lists 4 T cell receptor beta chains sequenced from one sample in a study of T cells in tuberculosis. Thawed, overnight-rested PBMC were stained with GMM-loaded CD1B tetramer, viability dye and anti-CD3, then sorted. CD1B tetramers were loaded with Rhodococcus equi-derived C32 glucose monomycolate. Method: immunoSEQ multiplex PCR; TCRdb's copy keeps in-frame clones and lacks some. The table lists tens of thousands of clones, under 95% of them singletons, with approximately 2% in the top ten. Sequencing was performed on CD1b-GMM tetramer-negative cells sorted from PBMCs. These receptors originate from an adult woman with latent tuberculosis.

This rearrangement joins TRBV6-1 to TRBJ1-3, with a weak D call TRBD1 (5 bases). V dropped 1 base and J dropped 7 bases, with 17 bases sitting between them. The CDR3 contains 16 residues. Germline V lookup: CDR1 MNHNS, CDR2 SASEGT. The CDR3 loop is CASSEGVAYRGNTIYF. For the CDR3, the DNA is TGTGCCAGCAGTGAAGGGGTGGCCTACCGGGGGAACACCATATATTTT.

This chain connects TRBV29-1 to TRBJ2-1; the D gene is possibly TRBD1 (6 bases). The ends were cut back, 0 bases at V and 1 base at J, with 13 bases in the middle. Germline values: CDR1 SQVTM, CDR2 ANQGSEA. The CDR3 is 16 residues long. The CDR3: CSVEDPRGWSYNEQFF. The CDR3 DNA reads as TGCAGCGTTGAAGATCCCAGGGGATGGTCCTACAATGAGCAGTTCTTC.

This chain links TRBV7-2 with TRBJ1-1, with D perhaps matching TRBD1 (6 bases). Trimming stripped 2 bases from V and 1 base from J, with 17 bases between. The length of the CDR3 is 17 residues. Germline loops: CDR1 SGHTA, CDR2 FQGNSA. The CDR3 nucleotides are TGTGCCAGCAGCTTAAACAGGGTTGGGGCGACGAACACTGAAGCTTTCTTT. This gives the protein CASSLNRVGATNTEAFF.

The chain joins TRBV18 to TRBJ1-5; possibly TRBD1 for D (6 bases). Trimming pared 6 bases from V and 3 bases from J, leaving 12 bases between. This CDR3 region has 14 residues. Per the germline V gene, CDR1 is KGHSH and CDR2 is LQKENI. DNA for the CDR3: TGTGCCAGCTCCCCATCAGGGGTCAATCAGCCCCAGCATTTT. Translation gives CASSPSGVNQPQHF.